The present T cell receptor beta chain was sequenced within a study of blood T cell repertoires in COVID-19. Overall study: COVID-19 samples, acute and convalescent, were from the United States, Italy and Spain. The cDNA or gDNA used as material had been derived from T cells, B-cell-depleted T cells, or PBMCs.

In the authors' workflow: Estimation of nucleated cell counts relied on the amplification of reference gene primers. The method was immunoSEQ multiplex PCR; TCRdb's version includes in-frame clones alone and lacks a portion of them. That table supplies the V and J calls and clone size; D and trimming were determined from the DNA. The sample has approximately 240,000 clones; about 88% are singletons. This clonotype was sampled from a woman aged 40 to 50 who had recovered from COVID-19. Sequencing used peripheral blood.

Here the CDR3 reads CASSPGSTRTNEKLFF. DNA of the CDR3: TGTGCCAGCAGTCCGGGATCGACTAGAACTAATGAAAAACTGTTTTTT. The V and J genes are TRBV27 and TRBJ1-4, with D unclear. V gave up 5 bases and J gave up 1 base, with 14 bases separating them. The germline V gene encodes CDR1 MNHEY and CDR2 SMNVEV (reference sequence). The CDR3 is made up of 16 amino acids.